This T cell receptor (beta chain) is from a study of T cell therapy product for transplant patients (dated by TCRdb to 2018 to 2020). With respect to the entire study: The wider healthy donor group comprised 19 individuals, roughly ten male and 9 female, aged roughly 23 to 90 years, in Berlin, Germany. The expansion media were supplemented either with IL-7 and IL-15 at approximately 9 ng/ml or, alternatively, with IL-2 at 50 U/ml. To assess clonal composition, the TCRbeta repertoires of CMV-specific T-cell products grown with and without rapamycin from the same donors were compared. A next-generation autologous adoptive antiviral T-cell product was developed for immunosuppressed solid organ transplant patients, with CMV used as the model virus. The TCRbeta repertoire analysis of rapamycin-treated and untreated products involved n = 3 healthy donors.

After genomic DNA was extracted with an AllPrep DNA/RNA Kit, the TCRbeta CDR3 regions were amplified using the immunoSEQ hsTCRb Kit. The paper's processing steps were these. In-frame CDR3 nucleotide sequences without stop codons were defined as productive rearrangements and were analyzed in immunoSEQ Analyzer 3.0. Sample overlap was measured using the Morisita index, while clonality was calculated from productive entropy normalized to the number of productive rearrangements. Entries here come from immuneACCESS through TCRdb and include only in-frame sequences with V and J called. Some clones fail to appear in such tables; in the studies checked, an unresolved V gene covers under half of the shortfall, and the cause of the remainder is unknown. V and J calls and clone size are those listed in that table; D and trimming were worked out from the DNA. A total of 450 or so clones appear in this sample, about 62% of them only once. Roughly nine tenths of the sample is taken by the ten largest.

V is shortened by 2 bases, J by 7 bases, and the region joining them spans 6 bases. The CDR3 spans 12 residues, from the cysteine through the phenylalanine. CDR3 DNA is the only sequence kept; it has 36 bases, read in frame from the first base. The germline V gene (reference sequence) yields LNHDA for CDR1 and SQIVND for CDR2. In the paper's terms, the sample label means: around 22 nM rapamycin added during CMV-specific T-cell product expansion (Rapa-TCP). The tag on this sample means: CMVpp65/IE-1-reactive T cells enriched by IFNgamma capture and expanded in vitro. PBMCs were stimulated for less than 7 hours with overlapping CMV pp65 and IE-1 peptide pools, with each pool at about 0.51 ug/ml. IFNgamma-producing CMV-stimulated cells were positively selected with the IFNgamma Secretion Assay-Cell Enrichment and Detection Kit (Miltenyi Biotec). Enriched IFNgamma+ cells were grown for under 25 days with irradiated autologous feeders together with either IL-7/IL-15 or IL-2. To provide enough cells for different cell sorting steps, buffy coats were used from 3 of the 19 healthy donors. Biocoll density gradient centrifugation was the method used to isolate peripheral blood mononuclear cells. Buffy coats from healthy donors were obtained from DRK.

Worth noting for this clone: Which antigen it targets is not known. Nothing much larger sits one base from this clone, and base qualities are not available.

The paper as a whole reports these results and caveats: Around three quarters of the repertoire was covered by the top 10 clones in rapamycin-treated products, versus approximately 90% in untreated products. According to the authors' suggestion, the increased clonal diversity in Rapa-TCPs may reflect the survival of low-frequency clones and the preferential expansion of central memory T cells. A more diverse, less clonal TCRbeta repertoire and a greater number of distinct clones were observed in rapamycin-treated products than in untreated products. Paired products from the same donor shared many clones, whereas repertoires from different donors showed no overlap.

This sequence originates from an adult in good health. The chain employs TRBV19 and TRBJ2-4, with the D gene call left open. Sequenced input: a sorted cell population cultured from PBMCs. The DNA sequence follows: TGTGCCAGTAGTATATCCCCGAACATTCAGTACTTC. Its amino acids are CASSISPNIQYF.